These T cell receptor beta chains were read from a single sample in a study of cytomegalovirus exposure and HLA in healthy donors. The method was immunoSEQ multiplex PCR; TCRdb's version includes in-frame clones alone and lacks a portion of them. The sample shows approximately 160,000 clones, less than 90% of them seen only once. The specimen sequenced was PBMCs. Source of these receptors: a woman aged 18-29 years in good health and CMV-seronegative. The CDR3 runs from the conserved cysteine through the conserved F or W. A D gene is named only where the DNA matches it firmly. Only part of the rows carry a size: once, few, many, or a class if the clone is expanded.

cdr3_aa: CASSERGRRGQFRIPGELFF
cdr3_nt: TGTGCCAGCAGTGAACGGGGTCGGCGGGGGCAGTTCCGGATTCCCGGGGAGCTGTTTTTT
d_call: .
j_call: TRBJ2-2
clone_size: .
cdr3_length: 20
v_call: TRBV6-1

cdr3_aa: CASSQEIRDYISYEQYF
cdr3_nt: TGCGCCAGCAGCCAAGAAATCCGGGACTACATCTCCTACGAGCAGTACTTC
d_call: TRBD2
j_call: TRBJ2-7
clone_size: .
cdr3_length: 17
v_call: TRBV4-3

cdr3_aa: CASSLGVPFNEQFF
cdr3_nt: TGTGCCAGCAGCTTAGGAGTCCCCTTCAATGAGCAGTTCTTC
d_call: .
j_call: TRBJ2-1
clone_size: .
cdr3_length: 14
v_call: TRBV7-2

cdr3_aa: CATSRSRGAGGYTF
cdr3_nt: TGTGCCACCAGCAGAAGTCGGGGGGCTGGCGGCTACACCTTC
d_call: .
j_call: TRBJ1-2
clone_size: .
cdr3_length: 14
v_call: TRBV15

cdr3_aa: CASKPGSYGYTF
cdr3_nt: TGTGCCAGTAAGCCAGGTTCCTATGGCTACACCTTC
d_call: .
j_call: TRBJ1-2
clone_size: .
cdr3_length: 12
v_call: TRBV19

cdr3_aa: CASSLTAGQTDTQYF
cdr3_nt: TGTGCCAGCAGTTTAACCGCTGGCCAGACAGATACGCAGTATTTT
d_call: .
j_call: TRBJ2-3
clone_size: .
cdr3_length: 15
v_call: TRBV27

cdr3_aa: CASSTTGIRNIQYF
cdr3_nt: TGTGCCAGCAGCACGACAGGGATAAGGAACATTCAGTACTTC
d_call: TRBD1
j_call: TRBJ2-4
clone_size: .
cdr3_length: 14
v_call: TRBV7-2

cdr3_aa: CASSIRGNEQFF
cdr3_nt: TGTGCCAGTAGTATACGGGGCAATGAGCAGTTCTTC
d_call: .
j_call: TRBJ2-1
clone_size: once
cdr3_length: 12
v_call: TRBV19

cdr3_aa: CASSQDLMASSSVARETQYF
cdr3_nt: TGTGCCAGCAGCCAAGATCTAATGGCTAGTTCCTCAGTGGCTCGAGAGACCCAGTACTTC
d_call: .
j_call: TRBJ2-5
clone_size: .
cdr3_length: 20
v_call: TRBV4-2

cdr3_aa: CASSFAEGYTF
cdr3_nt: TGTGCCAGCAGTTTTGCGGAGGGCTACACCTTC
d_call: .
j_call: TRBJ1-2
clone_size: few
cdr3_length: 11
v_call: TRBV6-6

cdr3_aa: CASQTFLQGRGSPLHF
cdr3_nt: TGTGCCAGCCAGACTTTTTTACAGGGGAGAGGATCACCCCTCCACTTT
d_call: TRBD1
j_call: TRBJ1-6
clone_size: .
cdr3_length: 16
v_call: TRBV27

cdr3_aa: CASSLGGGNYGYTF
cdr3_nt: TGTGCCAGCAGCTTAGGAGGGGGAAACTATGGCTACACCTTC
d_call: .
j_call: TRBJ1-2
clone_size: .
cdr3_length: 14
v_call: TRBV11-2

cdr3_aa: CASSYSWLAAQYF
cdr3_nt: TGTGCCAGCAGTTACTCATGGCTAGCCGCGCAGTATTTT
d_call: .
j_call: TRBJ2-3
clone_size: .
cdr3_length: 13
v_call: TRBV6-5

cdr3_aa: CASSRDYGYTF
cdr3_nt: TGTGCCAGCAGCCGGGACTATGGCTACACCTTC
d_call: .
j_call: TRBJ1-2
clone_size: .
cdr3_length: 11
v_call: TRBV5-6

cdr3_aa: CASSRRGRQGDETQYF
cdr3_nt: TGTGCCAGCAGCCGAAGGGGCCGACAGGGGGACGAGACTCAGTACTTC
d_call: TRBD1
j_call: TRBJ2-5
clone_size: .
cdr3_length: 16
v_call: TRBV7-8

cdr3_aa: CASSPRQDSGNTIYF
cdr3_nt: TGTGCCAGCTCACCCCGACAGGACTCTGGAAACACCATATATTTT
d_call: .
j_call: TRBJ1-3
clone_size: .
cdr3_length: 15
v_call: TRBV18

cdr3_aa: CASSYQGGVTDTQYF
cdr3_nt: TGTGCCAGCAGTTACCAAGGGGGGGTAACAGATACGCAGTATTTT
d_call: .
j_call: TRBJ2-3
clone_size: .
cdr3_length: 15
v_call: TRBV6-5

cdr3_aa: CAWSADPQAGNTIYF
cdr3_nt: TGTGCCTGGAGTGCTGACCCACAGGCGGGAAACACCATATATTTT
d_call: .
j_call: TRBJ1-3
clone_size: .
cdr3_length: 15
v_call: TRBV30

cdr3_aa: CASSPLTSGRLDEQFF
cdr3_nt: TGTGCCAGTAGTCCTCTGACTAGCGGGAGGCTAGATGAGCAGTTCTTC
d_call: TRBD2
j_call: TRBJ2-1
clone_size: .
cdr3_length: 16
v_call: TRBV19

cdr3_aa: CASSAPLAGGYNEQFF
cdr3_nt: TGTGCCAGCAGCGCCCCTCTAGCGGGAGGATATAATGAGCAGTTCTTC
d_call: TRBD2
j_call: TRBJ2-1
clone_size: .
cdr3_length: 16
v_call: TRBV9

cdr3_aa: CASSLVSSGRLEQYF
cdr3_nt: TGTGCCAGCAGCTTGGTGAGTAGCGGGAGGCTCGAGCAGTACTTC
d_call: TRBD2
j_call: TRBJ2-7
clone_size: .
cdr3_length: 15
v_call: TRBV7-9

cdr3_aa: CASSLGRLAGETQYF
cdr3_nt: TGCGCCAGCAGCTTGGGCCGACTAGCGGGGGAGACCCAGTACTTC
d_call: TRBD2
j_call: TRBJ2-5
clone_size: once
cdr3_length: 15
v_call: TRBV5-1

cdr3_aa: CASSSRDRGYEQYF
cdr3_nt: TGTGCCAGCAGCTCCCGGGACAGGGGCTACGAGCAGTACTTC
d_call: TRBD1
j_call: TRBJ2-7
clone_size: .
cdr3_length: 14
v_call: TRBV7-2

cdr3_aa: CASSLEDRGLDAEAFF
cdr3_nt: TGTGCCAGCAGCCTCGAGGACAGGGGCTTAGACGCTGAAGCTTTCTTT
d_call: TRBD1
j_call: TRBJ1-1
clone_size: .
cdr3_length: 16
v_call: TRBV9

cdr3_aa: CASGQNRDSSGNTIYF
cdr3_nt: TGTGCTAGTGGTCAGAACAGGGATTCCTCTGGAAACACCATATATTTT
d_call: .
j_call: TRBJ1-3
clone_size: .
cdr3_length: 16
v_call: TRBV12-5

cdr3_aa: CASTLPGTYEQYF
cdr3_nt: TGTGCCAGCACCCTACCCGGGACCTACGAGCAGTACTTC
d_call: .
j_call: TRBJ2-7
clone_size: .
cdr3_length: 13
v_call: TRBV6-1

cdr3_aa: CASASGGATGELFF
cdr3_nt: TGCGCCAGCGCCTCAGGGGGAGCCACCGGGGAGCTGTTTTTT
d_call: TRBD1
j_call: TRBJ2-2
clone_size: .
cdr3_length: 14
v_call: TRBV10-1

cdr3_aa: CAEGELTYNEQFF
cdr3_nt: TGTGCCGAGGGGGAGCTCACCTACAATGAGCAGTTCTTC
d_call: .
j_call: TRBJ2-1
clone_size: .
cdr3_length: 13
v_call: TRBV6-1

cdr3_aa: CASRVQGASYEQYF
cdr3_nt: TGCGCCAGCCGGGTACAAGGAGCCTCCTACGAGCAGTACTTC
d_call: .
j_call: TRBJ2-7
clone_size: .
cdr3_length: 14
v_call: TRBV10-2

cdr3_aa: CASSTGTGDEKLFF
cdr3_nt: TGTGCCAGCAGTACCGGGACAGGCGACGAAAAACTGTTTTTT
d_call: TRBD1
j_call: TRBJ1-4
clone_size: .
cdr3_length: 14
v_call: TRBV25-1

cdr3_aa: CASSLNRGFNQPQHF
cdr3_nt: TGTGCCAGCAGTTTAAATAGGGGGTTCAATCAGCCCCAGCATTTT
d_call: .
j_call: TRBJ1-5
clone_size: .
cdr3_length: 15
v_call: TRBV27

cdr3_aa: CASSYSGGNTEAFF
cdr3_nt: TGTGCCAGCAGTTACTCCGGGGGGAACACTGAAGCTTTCTTT
d_call: .
j_call: TRBJ1-1
clone_size: once
cdr3_length: 14
v_call: TRBV2

cdr3_aa: CASSQLLGLSYNEQFF
cdr3_nt: TGCGCCAGCAGCCAACTACTGGGACTTTCCTACAATGAGCAGTTCTTC
d_call: .
j_call: TRBJ2-1
clone_size: once
cdr3_length: 16
v_call: TRBV5-1

cdr3_aa: CASSDGTNSPLHF
cdr3_nt: TGTGCCAGTAGTGACGGGACAAATTCACCCCTCCACTTT
d_call: .
j_call: TRBJ1-6
clone_size: .
cdr3_length: 13
v_call: TRBV19

cdr3_aa: CASSAQGGELFF
cdr3_nt: TGTGCCAGCAGCGCCCAGGGCGGGGAGCTGTTTTTT
d_call: .
j_call: TRBJ2-2
clone_size: .
cdr3_length: 12
v_call: TRBV9

cdr3_aa: CASSQAHASSPLHF
cdr3_nt: TGTGCCAGCAGCCAGGCACATGCAAGTTCACCCCTCCACTTT
d_call: .
j_call: TRBJ1-6
clone_size: .
cdr3_length: 14
v_call: TRBV14

cdr3_aa: CASSEEYNQPQHF
cdr3_nt: TGTGCCAGCAGTGAGGAGTACAATCAGCCCCAGCATTTT
d_call: .
j_call: TRBJ1-5
clone_size: few
cdr3_length: 13
v_call: TRBV6-4

cdr3_aa: CASSLGQTSGANVLTF
cdr3_nt: TGCGCCAGCAGCCTAGGACAGACCTCTGGGGCCAACGTCCTGACTTTC
d_call: .
j_call: TRBJ2-6
clone_size: .
cdr3_length: 16
v_call: TRBV4-3

cdr3_aa: CASRGDRRGYEQYF
cdr3_nt: TGTGCCAGCAGGGGGGACAGGAGGGGCTACGAGCAGTACTTC
d_call: TRBD1
j_call: TRBJ2-7
clone_size: .
cdr3_length: 14
v_call: TRBV6-1

cdr3_aa: CASSLGTVYYGYTF
cdr3_nt: TGTGCCAGCAGCTTAGGGACAGTGTACTATGGCTACACCTTC
d_call: .
j_call: TRBJ1-2
clone_size: .
cdr3_length: 14
v_call: TRBV7-2

cdr3_aa: CSVGGEGQGRNYGYTF
cdr3_nt: TGCAGCGTTGGGGGGGAAGGACAGGGGCGTAACTATGGCTACACCTTC
d_call: TRBD1
j_call: TRBJ1-2
clone_size: few
cdr3_length: 16
v_call: TRBV29-1

cdr3_aa: CASSQGQVSNQPQHF
cdr3_nt: TGTGCCAGTAGTCAGGGACAGGTTAGCAATCAGCCCCAGCATTTT
d_call: TRBD1
j_call: TRBJ1-5
clone_size: .
cdr3_length: 15
v_call: TRBV19

cdr3_aa: CASSEAPPQSTGGYGELFF
cdr3_nt: TGTGCCAGCAGTGAAGCACCACCTCAATCGACAGGCGGGTACGGGGAGCTGTTTTTT
d_call: .
j_call: TRBJ2-2
clone_size: .
cdr3_length: 19
v_call: TRBV2

cdr3_aa: CSVEARLNTEAFF
cdr3_nt: TGCAGCGTTGAGGCAAGATTAAACACTGAAGCTTTCTTT
d_call: .
j_call: TRBJ1-1
clone_size: .
cdr3_length: 13
v_call: TRBV29-1

cdr3_aa: CASSSSGISQPQHF
cdr3_nt: .
d_call: .
j_call: TRBJ1-5
clone_size: .
cdr3_length: 14
v_call: TRBV6-5

cdr3_aa: CASSVANDYRGLHF
cdr3_nt: TGTGCCAGCAGCGTAGCAAACGATTACAGGGGCCTCCACTTT
d_call: TRBD1
j_call: TRBJ1-6
clone_size: .
cdr3_length: 14
v_call: TRBV9

cdr3_aa: CASSGLAGDYEQYF
cdr3_nt: TGCGCCAGCAGCGGATTAGCGGGAGACTACGAGCAGTACTTC
d_call: TRBD2
j_call: TRBJ2-7
clone_size: .
cdr3_length: 14
v_call: TRBV5-1

cdr3_aa: CANSFTEETQYF
cdr3_nt: TGTGCCAACAGCTTTACAGAGGAGACCCAGTACTTC
d_call: .
j_call: TRBJ2-5
clone_size: .
cdr3_length: 12
v_call: TRBV11-2

cdr3_aa: CASSPGRGSYEQYF
cdr3_nt: TGTGCCAGCAGCCCCGGTAGGGGCTCCTACGAGCAGTACTTC
d_call: .
j_call: TRBJ2-7
clone_size: .
cdr3_length: 14
v_call: TRBV7-2

cdr3_aa: CASSLGGVGRNIQYF
cdr3_nt: TGTGCCAGCAGCTTAGGGGGAGTGGGGAGAAACATTCAGTACTTC
d_call: .
j_call: TRBJ2-4
clone_size: .
cdr3_length: 15
v_call: TRBV7-6

cdr3_aa: CASSLQTGLSYEQYF
cdr3_nt: TGCGCCAGCAGCTTACAAACAGGGCTTAGCTACGAGCAGTACTTC
d_call: .
j_call: TRBJ2-7
clone_size: .
cdr3_length: 15
v_call: TRBV5-1